This T cell receptor (beta chain) was identified in a study of PD-L1 blockade in urothelial cancer. Study context: Of approximately 29 patients, around 25 were males with bladder-origin urothelial cancer. Overall study findings and caveats: Below-median pretreatment blood TCR clonality was a predictor of better survival. Tumor-associated clones in blood expanded more at 3 weeks in durable-benefit patients.

The CDR3 has 14 amino acids. Losses at the gene ends were 8 bases for V and 4 bases for J; bases not matched to a gene: 9. From germline, CDR1 is LNHDA and CDR2 SQIVND (reference sequence). The table came from immunoSEQ multiplex PCR; TCRdb's copy has only in-frame clones and leaves some out. The sample consists of 40,000 to 55,000 clones, about 80% of them appearing once. This clone was recorded only once. The antigen remains undetermined. This TCR was sampled from a man aged 40-55 years with urothelial cancer. The input for sequencing was PBMCs, taken around atezolizumab (anti-PD-L1) treatment. J is TRBJ2-7 and V is TRBV19, with 9 bases fitting TRBD1. CDR3: CASSVSGQGYEQYF. In DNA, the CDR3 is TGTGCCAGTTCGGTATCAGGACAGGGGTACGAGCAGTACTTC.